Following are 25 T cell receptor beta chains from one sample sequenced in a study of blood T cells in healthy people across ages. A sample-barcoded 5' primer and a J-beta primer mix were used in a second PCR of roughly 7 to 12 cycles. Via MiXCR, TCRdb re-called the 5' RACE reads, giving one row per CDR3 protein. The sample records 780,000 or so distinct CDR3 sequences, less than 70% being singletons. The sequencing input was blood. Receptor source: a man aged 80 or over in good health.

The chain couples TRBV27 to TRBJ1-1; no reliable D call. V lost 6 bases and J lost 1, with 15 bases in between. This CDR3 is built from 15 residues. From germline, CDR1 is MNHEY and CDR2 SMNVEV (reference sequence). For the CDR3, the DNA is TGTGCCAGCAGGATGAATTCAAGGGAGAACACTGAAGCTTTCTTT. It translates to CASRMNSRENTEAFF.

The V call is TRBV3-1, the J call TRBJ2-5; 8 bases match TRBD1. J lost 5 bases, V lost 3 bases, and 11 bases had no gene match. Germline V CDR1 and CDR2: LGHDT, YNNKEL (reference sequence). The CDR3 has 16 residues. CDR3 loop: CASSHGTGRKKETQYF. DNA of the CDR3: TGTGCCAGCAGCCACGGGACAGGTCGCAAAAAGGAGACCCAGTACTTC.

The chain is built from TRBV5-1 and TRBJ2-2; D might be TRBD2 (5 bases). This CDR3 spans 14 amino acids. The V end lost 6 bases, the J end lost 6 bases, and 15 bases lay between the germline ends. Per germline, CDR1 SGHRS and CDR2 YFSETQ. CDR3 bases: TGCGCCAGCAAGGTAGAAAGCGGTCCCGGGGAGCTGTTTTTT. Protein sequence: CASKVESGPGELFF. The complete variable domain, with remaining parts taken from reference TRBV5-1 and TRBJ2-2, reads KAGVTQTPRYLIKTRGQQVTLSCSPISGHRSVSWYQQTPGQGLQFLFEYFSETQRNKGNFPGRFSGRQFSNSRSEMNVSTLELGDSALYLCASKVESGPGELFFGEGSRLTVL.

The J gene is TRBJ2-3, the V gene TRBV20-1; 8 nucleotides match TRBD1. The V and J ends lost 3 bases and 1 base, in that order; junction bases with no gene match: 12. This CDR3 region has 17 residues. Germline CDR1 is DFQATT and CDR2 is SNEGSKA (reference sequence). The CDR3 region has the DNA TGCAGTGCTAGCCGCCGGGGACAGGCCGGGGGCACAGATACGCAGTATTTT. Its translation: CSASRRGQAGGTDTQYF.

The rearrangement links TRBV2 to TRBJ2-7, with D hard to call. CDR3 size: 15 residues. V lost 2 bases and J 2 bases, leaving 13 bases between the germline ends. The V gene's germline CDR1 is SNHLY and CDR2 FYNNEI. The CDR3 DNA reads as TGTGCCAGCAGTGAAAAGGACCAAGGGCCCTACGAGCAGTACTTC. It codes for CASSEKDQGPYEQYF. The full variable domain, rest sourced from reference TRBV2 and TRBJ2-7, is EPEVTQTPSHQVTQMGQEVILRCVPISNHLYFYWYRQILGQKVEFLVSFYNNEISEKSEIFDDQFSVERPDGSNFTLKIRSTKLEDSAMYFCASSEKDQGPYEQYFGPGTRLTVT.

The V call is TRBV20-1, the J call TRBJ2-7; a weak D match, TRBD2 (6 bases). The CDR3 has 13 amino acids. Trimming took 3 bases from V and 0 from J, leaving 9 bases between them. The germline gives CDR1 DFQATT, CDR2 SNEGSKA (reference sequence). CDR3 residues: CSASHGSSYEQYF. CDR3 DNA: TGCAGTGCTAGTCACGGGAGCTCCTACGAGCAGTACTTC.

Notes on this clonotype: Its ends do not fully match the called genes, so a read error is possible. The chain joins TRBV11-2 to TRBJ2-4, with 9 positions matching TRBD2. The length of the CDR3 is 13 residues. Germline assignment: CDR1 SGHAT and CDR2 FQNNGV. DNA for the CDR3: TGTGCTAGCACCCCAGGCGGGGGGGACATTCAGTACTTC. This translates into CASTPGGGDIQYF.

This clonotype was detected only a few times. CDR3 loop: CASSGDGGSPPNEQFF. Written as DNA, the CDR3 is TGTGCCAGCAGTGGGGACGGCGGGAGTCCCCCCAATGAGCAGTTCTTC. The rearrangement uses TRBV2 and TRBJ2-1; 7 bases are shared with TRBD2. CDR1 SNHLY and CDR2 FYNNEI come from the germline V gene. Trimming cost V 4 bases and J 6 bases; bases outside gene matches: 12. There are 16 residues in the CDR3.

The chain is built from TRBV28 and TRBJ1-3; no reliable D call. The CDR3 consists of 14 residues. V shed 2 bases and J shed 2 bases, with 7 bases lying between them. The germline gives CDR1 MDHEN, CDR2 SYDVKM. The CDR3 nucleotides read TGTGCCAGCAGTTTAAGATCTCCTGGAAACACCATATATTTT. Protein product: CASSLRSPGNTIYF.

This clonotype occurred a few times. The J gene is TRBJ1-5, the V gene TRBV28, with D perhaps TRBD1 (6 bases). From germline, CDR1 is MDHEN and CDR2 SYDVKM. This CDR3 spans 17 amino acids. Trimming took 6 bases from V and 0 from J, leaving 18 bases between them. The CDR3 protein is CASSSVTGLYSNQPQHF. The CDR3 DNA sequence: TGTGCCAGCAGCTCCGTCACAGGGCTGTATAGCAATCAGCCCCAGCATTTT.

The rearrangement uses TRBV24-1 and TRBJ2-1; TRBD1 might be the D (6 bases). This CDR3 spans 14 amino acids. V lost 3 bases and J 7 bases, leaving 12 bases between the germline ends. Germline lookup yields CDR1 KGHDR and CDR2 SFDVKD. The CDR3 DNA follows: TGTGCCACCAGTGATAGGCAGGGGTCGAATGAGCAGTTCTTC. As protein: CATSDRQGSNEQFF.

The table lists this clonotype with a count of one. The V gene is TRBV30, the J gene TRBJ1-5; D is possibly TRBD1 (5 bases). Trimming pared 4 bases from V and 3 bases from J, leaving 13 bases between. Germline CDR1 and CDR2: GTSNPN and SVGIG (reference sequence). The CDR3 runs 14 residues. The CDR3 loop reads CAWTPGGDNQPQHF. As DNA, the CDR3 is TGTGCCTGGACCCCCGGGGGAGACAATCAGCCCCAGCATTTT.

As regards this clonotype: One junction end disagrees with the germline gene, perhaps due to a read error. This chain joins TRBV6-6 and TRBJ2-7; 8 positions agree with TRBD2. Germline V CDR1 and CDR2: MNHNY, SVGAGI (reference sequence). The CDR3 contains 16 residues. Written as DNA, the CDR3 is TGTGCCTGCAGTTATTGGTCGCGGGAGGTGCCCTACGAGCAGTACTTC. Translation: CACSYWSREVPYEQYF.

This clonotype has a handful of counts. The chain carries TRBV7-3 and TRBJ2-1; D may match TRBD1 or TRBD2 (5 bases each). The length of the CDR3 is 16 residues. Trimming cost V 1 base and J 7 bases, with 17 bases left between them. The germline V gene encodes CDR1 SGHTA and CDR2 FQGTGA. CDR3 in DNA: TGTGCCAGCAGCTTAATCCCTGAGGGACGGGGAAATGAGCAGTTCTTC. Its translation is CASSLIPEGRGNEQFF.

This CDR3 is CSATPTRDRGEKLFF. The CDR3 bases are TGCAGTGCTACCCCTACCCGGGACAGGGGTGAAAAACTGTTTTTT. The rearrangement uses TRBV20-1 and TRBJ1-4; 10 bases line up with TRBD1. Germline V gene lookup returns CDR1 DFQATT and CDR2 SNEGSKA (reference sequence). The CDR3 length is 15 residues. After removal of 4 bases from V and 7 bases from J, the junction contained 9 bases not matched to a gene.

This clonotype appeared a few times. The chain joins TRBV20-1 to TRBJ2-7; D perhaps matches TRBD2 (6 bases). V gave up 6 bases and J gave up 6 bases, with 18 bases separating them. This CDR3 region has 13 residues. The V gene's germline CDR1 is DFQATT and CDR2 SNEGSKA (reference sequence). The CDR3 reads CSAHPPGVSEQYF. The CDR3 coding sequence is TGCAGTGCCCACCCACCGGGAGTGTCCGAGCAGTACTTC.

The chain couples TRBV6-5 to TRBJ2-6; D may correspond to TRBD1 or TRBD2 (5 bases each). V lost 6 bases to trimming and J lost 0 bases, with 12 bases between them. Germline CDR1 is MNHEY and CDR2 is SVGAGI. The CDR3 covers 16 residues. CDR3 sequence (DNA): TGTGCCAGCAGGAGGGACGCCTTCTCTGGGGCCAACGTCCTGACTTTC. It translates to CASRRDAFSGANVLTF.

This clonotype was detected only a few times. The rearrangement uses TRBV5-1 and TRBJ2-3; D assignment may be TRBD1 or TRBD2 (5 bases each). V dropped 2 bases and J dropped 4 bases, with 14 bases sitting between them. This CDR3 is built from 15 residues. From germline, CDR1 is SGHRS and CDR2 YFSETQ. The CDR3 DNA sequence: TGCGCCAGCAGCTTTGAGGGGAGTAAGTCAGATACGCAGTATTTT. This codes for CASSFEGSKSDTQYF.

The rearrangement links TRBV9 to TRBJ2-4; D may correspond to TRBD1 or TRBD2 (5 bases each). This CDR3 comprises 14 residues. Trimming removed 3 bases from V and 13 bases from J, with 20 bases in between. Germline lookup yields CDR1 SGDLS and CDR2 YYNGEE. CDR3 sequence reads: CASSDSGTALEQYF. The CDR3 DNA sequence: TGTGCCAGCAGCGACTCCGGGACCGCCTTAGAGCAGTACTTC.

This clonotype was counted a single time. V usage is TRBV27 and J usage is TRBJ2-1; D perhaps matches TRBD1 (5 bases). The length of the CDR3 is 14 residues. Germline CDR1 MNHEY, CDR2 SMNVEV (reference sequence). Trimming took off 8 bases at V and 0 bases at J, with 11 bases between the two ends. CDR3 sequence reads: CASARTPSYNEQFF. The CDR3 region has the DNA TGTGCCAGCGCCAGGACACCCTCCTACAATGAGCAGTTCTTC.

There are a few counts of this clonotype. The genes are TRBV29-1 and TRBJ2-7, with 7 bases identical to TRBD1. The CDR3 is 12 residues long. J gave up 3 bases and V 7 bases, and 6 bases lay outside the gene matches. Germline-derived CDR1 and CDR2 are SQVTM and ANQGSEA. CDR3 sequence (DNA): TGCAGCGCCCGGGACAGTCTCTACGAGCAGTACTTC. This codes for CSARDSLYEQYF.

This clonotype was seen only once. J is TRBJ2-4 and V is TRBV7-7; 8 positions match TRBD2. The DNA end is a closer match to TRBJ2-5, so the J assignment may be wrong. This CDR3 contains 16 residues. Germline values: CDR1 SSHAT, CDR2 FNYEAQ (reference sequence). As DNA, the CDR3 is TGTGCCAGCAGCTTCCGTCGACGAGCGGGAGAAGAGACCCAGTACTTC. Its protein product is CASSFRRRAGEETQYF.

V usage is TRBV27 and J usage is TRBJ2-5; 10 positions agree with TRBD1. The last part of the DNA fits TRBJ2-7 better; the J call may be wrong. CDR1 and CDR2 from the germline V gene are MNHEY and SMNVEV (reference sequence). The CDR3 totals 15 residues. The CDR3 nucleotides are TGTGCCAGCAGTCCGACAGGGGGCAGGGCCTACGAGCAGTACTTC. It yields the protein CASSPTGGRAYEQYF.

CDR3 loop: CASSLSTGDRYAYF. CDR3 nucleotides: TGTGCCAGCAGTTTATCCACGGGGGACAGATACGCGTATTTT. The chain is built from TRBV27 and TRBJ2-3; possible D gene TRBD1, 7 bases. CDR1 MNHEY and CDR2 SMNVEV come from the germline V gene (reference sequence). The CDR3 totals 14 residues. V was trimmed by 0 bases and J by 14 bases, leaving 18 bases between them.

This clonotype was seen just once. The rearrangement uses TRBV9 and TRBJ2-1, with TRBD2 matching over 14 bases. Trimming at V came to 4 bases and at J to 7 bases, leaving 4 bases not matched to a gene. The CDR3 consists of 15 residues. The germline gives CDR1 SGDLS, CDR2 YYNGEE. In nucleotides, the CDR3 is TGTGCCAGCAGCATAAGGACTAGCGGGAGGAATGAGCAGTTCTTC. This codes for CASSIRTSGRNEQFF. Combining the CDR3 with reference TRBV9 and TRBJ2-1 gives the whole variable domain DSGVTQTPKHLITATGQRVTLRCSPRSGDLSVYWYQQSLDQGLQFLIQYYNGEERAKGNILERFSAQQFPDLHSELNLSSLELGDSALYFCASSIRTSGRNEQFFGPGTRLTVL.